This record concerns one T cell receptor (beta chain) sequence. As yet, its antigen is unknown. When replicate PCRs were run on sorted subsets, they used 150 to 200 ng DNA, some 30,000 T cell genomes. The repertoire was sequenced with immunoSEQ multiplex PCR; TCRdb's copy has only in-frame clones and lacks some. This sample has over 1.5 million clones; 95% to 99% occur once, and the top ten carry 0.45%. The entry originates in a study of shared clonotypes between healthy human individuals. Study-level findings and limits: Several donors showed sharing of approximately 5% of naive CD4 clonotypes. What naive subsets generally showed was a larger estimated richness than memory subsets showed.

Material for sequencing was naive CD4+ T cells sorted from blood. Subset defined: CD45RA+ positively selected. The clonotype originates from a young man in good health.

CDR3 nucleotides: TGTGCCAGCAGTCTTCGAGGGATACGTGGCGAGCAGTACTTC. It translates to CASSLRGIRGEQYF. The chain has TRBV28 and TRBJ2-7; D may be TRBD2 (5 bases). Trimming removed 5 bases at V and 6 bases at J, with 17 bases between. The CDR3 sequence is 14 residues long. Germline V gives CDR1 MDHEN, CDR2 SYDVKM. The whole variable domain, remainder taken from reference TRBV28 and TRBJ2-7, is DVKVTQSSRYLVKRTGEKVFLECVQDMDHENMFWYRQDPGLGLRLIYFSYDVKMKEKGDIPEGYSVSREKKERFSLILESASTNQTSMYLCASSLRGIRGEQYFGPGTRLTVT.